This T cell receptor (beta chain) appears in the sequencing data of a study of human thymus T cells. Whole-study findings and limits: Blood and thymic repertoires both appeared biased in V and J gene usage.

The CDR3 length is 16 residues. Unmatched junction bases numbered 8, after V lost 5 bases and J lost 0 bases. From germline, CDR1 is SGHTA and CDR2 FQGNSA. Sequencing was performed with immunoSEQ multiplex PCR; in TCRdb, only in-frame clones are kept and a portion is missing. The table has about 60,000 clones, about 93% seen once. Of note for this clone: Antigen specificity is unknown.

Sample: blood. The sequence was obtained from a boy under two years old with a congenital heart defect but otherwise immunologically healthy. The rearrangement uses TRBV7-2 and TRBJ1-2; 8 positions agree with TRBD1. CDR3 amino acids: CASSPRAGGSNYGYTF. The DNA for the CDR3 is TGTGCCAGCAGCCCCAGGGCAGGGGGCTCTAACTATGGCTACACCTTC.